A single T cell receptor beta chain is shown here with its context. Its antigen is unidentified. Built from TCR beta cDNA, the libraries had unique molecular identifiers in them. TCRdb reprocessed the PCR reads with MiXCR, giving one entry per CDR3 protein. Of about 620,000 distinct CDR3 sequences in the sample, about 44% were seen once. V lost 5 bases and J lost 5, with 16 bases in between. CDR1 and CDR2 (germline): SEHNR, FQNEAQ (reference sequence). The CDR3 consists of 15 residues. The sample is drawn from a study of post-analysis software for immune sequencing data. About the research overall: Relapsing-remitting, secondary progressive and progressive-relapsing multiple sclerosis courses were included. Study-level findings and limits: Roughly five TRBV segments were more frequent in patients than controls; TRBV5-6, TRBV5-1 and TRBV20-1 belonged to this group.

The sequence derives from a girl between 5 and 17 years old with multiple sclerosis. The sequencing sample was made of blood. V and J are TRBV7-9 and TRBJ2-4, with a weak D call TRBD2 (5 bases). CDR3 sequence reads: CASSPDGVGENIQYF. CDR3 in DNA: TGTGCCAGCAGCCCGGACGGGGTGGGAGAAAACATTCAGTACTTC.